These T cell receptor beta chains were read from a single sample in a study of T cells expressing NK-cell markers. TCRdb reprocessed the 5' RACE reads, with one entry per CDR3 protein and no DNA. Recorded for this sample: over 350,000 distinct CDR3 sequences. The sequenced material came from blood T cells: a sorted CD56 or NKG2C T cell subset, CD4+ or CD8+ T cells, or bulk PBMC T cells (not recorded which). These receptors originate from a woman aged 50 to 65 in good health. CDR3s include the opening cysteine and the closing phenylalanine or tryptophan. Each record gives: J gene, V gene, CDR3 length, CDR3 protein.

TRBJ1-5,TRBV15,13,CATSRELGQPQHF
TRBJ1-2,TRBV20-1,12,CSAARDGYGYTF
TRBJ2-1,TRBV14,17,CASSPGEGRFSYNEQFF
TRBJ2-5,TRBV11-3,13,CASSYQMGETQYF
TRBJ2-4,TRBV7-6,16,CASSLAQVKAKNIQYF
TRBJ2-2,TRBV18,16,CASSPPIKTNTGELFF
TRBJ2-2,TRBV10-3,16,CAISGEWQRNTGELFF
TRBJ2-7,TRBV19,14,CASSIGQGGYEQYF
TRBJ2-3,TRBV29-1,15,CSVKGRTGPADTQYF
TRBJ2-1,TRBV7-9,13,CASSLAASPKQFF
TRBJ1-4,TRBV5-6,14,CASSSGQGNEKLFF
TRBJ2-2,TRBV20-1,15,CSAREAGANTGELFF
TRBJ2-4,TRBV20-1,13,CSALRDLKNIQYF
TRBJ2-2,TRBV14,16,CASSRLAGMNTGELFF
TRBJ2-7,TRBV20-1,14,CSAGGGQGSYEQYF
TRBJ1-3,TRBV6-6,14,CASSLDSSGNTIYF
TRBJ2-3,TRBV3-1,19,CASSQAWVRGGRSPDTQYF
TRBJ2-1,TRBV7-6,18,CASSLVTSALSSYNEQFF
TRBJ2-3,TRBV4-1,16,CASSQDRQGVTDTQYF
TRBJ1-1,TRBV11-2,13,CASSITGTVEAFF
TRBJ1-4,TRBV11-3,14,CASSLEGYNEKLFF
TRBJ1-2,TRBV6-1,12,CASSEQWYGYTF
TRBJ2-1,TRBV24-1,16,CATSDFQGGGYNEQFF
TRBJ2-2,TRBV5-5,15,CASTAAGSNTGELFF
TRBJ2-7,TRBV5-1,14,CASSSRDRGYEQYF
TRBJ1-4,TRBV20-1,14,CSARRDGGGEKLFF
TRBJ1-4,TRBV30,15,CAWKMGLTTNEKLFF
TRBJ1-1,TRBV20-1,14,CSASDVLGRTEAFF
TRBJ2-5,TRBV15,13,CATSRGGRVTQYF
TRBJ2-3,TRBV4-1,13,CASGSHGLDTQYF
TRBJ2-2,TRBV4-1,17,CASSPTTLDANTGELFF
TRBJ2-1,TRBV29-1,16,CSVLFLDLKVSDEQFF
TRBJ2-1,TRBV20-1,14,CSASVAVSYNEQFF
TRBJ2-1,TRBV7-8,15,CASSPNSGTYNEQFF
TRBJ1-1,TRBV14,15,CASSQVRSTNTEAFF
TRBJ2-7,TRBV12-3/TRBV12-4,15,CASRTGLAGTYEQYF
TRBJ2-5,TRBV14,14,CASSQVQGSETQYF
TRBJ2-5,TRBV25-1,13,CASSDPPPETQYF
TRBJ2-1,TRBV2,14,CASSVGQGARKQFF
TRBJ1-2,TRBV6-6,15,CASSTSWGGYYGYTF
TRBJ2-5,TRBV4-1,15,CASSRGLAAGETQYF
TRBJ2-1,TRBV10-2,13,CASRETAYNEQFF
TRBJ2-2,TRBV6-4,14,CASSTTQRTGELFF